The TCR beta chain under discussion was sequenced for a study of CD8+ T cells in alopecia areata. Study-level results: Within the top 100, expanded CD8+ clones significantly decreased with tofacitinib, as did scalp clonality. Many of the expanded lesional clones endured in scalp and blood while on tofacitinib.

Sequencing used cDNA as its template, made by extracting RNA and reverse transcribing it. Method: immunoSEQ multiplex PCR; TCRdb's copy keeps in-frame clones and lacks some. The table lists 200,000 to 250,000 clones, approximately 38% of them singletons, with 0.4% to 0.55% in the top ten. Treatment specified: oral pan-JAK inhibitor, 5-10 mg twice daily. Starting from PBMCs, sorting isolated CD4+ and CD8+ T cells. Concerning this clone: Its antigen is currently unknown.

This material consisted of CD4+ T cells sorted from blood, taken at approximately week 30, from a patient treated with tofacitinib. The origin of this receptor is a human donor with alopecia areata.

The CDR3, as DNA: TGTGCCAGCAGTGCCGGGACGCCGTCGGAAAAACTGTTTTTT. Protein: CASSAGTPSEKLFF. The chain links TRBV6-1 to TRBJ1-4; possible D gene TRBD1, 5 bases. CDR1 and CDR2 (germline): MNHNS, SASEGT. V lost 4 bases and J 8 bases, leaving 14 bases between the germline ends. CDR3 length: 14 amino acids.